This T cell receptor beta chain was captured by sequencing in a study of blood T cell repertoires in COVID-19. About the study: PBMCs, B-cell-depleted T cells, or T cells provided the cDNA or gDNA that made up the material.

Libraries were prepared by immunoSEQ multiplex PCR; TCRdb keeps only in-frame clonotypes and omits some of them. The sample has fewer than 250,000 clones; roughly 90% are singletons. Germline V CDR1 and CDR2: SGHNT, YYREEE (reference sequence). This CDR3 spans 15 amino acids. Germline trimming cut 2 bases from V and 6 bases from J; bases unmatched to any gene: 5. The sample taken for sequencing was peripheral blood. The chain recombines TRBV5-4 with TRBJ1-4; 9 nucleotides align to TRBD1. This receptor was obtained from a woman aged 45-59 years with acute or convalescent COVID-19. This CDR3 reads CASSLGQGRDEKLFF. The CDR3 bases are TGTGCCAGCAGCTTAGGACAGGGGCGGGATGAAAAACTGTTTTTT.